This T cell receptor beta chain was identified in a study of blood T cells in healthy people across ages. This clonotype occurred a few times. As yet, its antigen is unknown. Study outcomes and limitations: Researchers deemed the diversity estimates from one million T cells underestimates.

RNA extraction gave at least 5.5 micrograms of total RNA per sample. Combining a sample-barcoded 5' primer with a J-beta primer mix, a second PCR ran for roughly 7 to 12 cycles. TCRdb passed the 5' RACE reads through MiXCR, listing each CDR3 protein once. Here the sample spans roughly 1.7 million distinct CDR3 sequences, roughly a third being singletons. The CDR3 length is 12 residues. Trimming removed 4 bases from V and 8 bases from J, with 9 bases in between. CDR1 and CDR2 (germline): LGHDT, YNNKEL (reference sequence). The TCR comes from a woman aged 30 to 39 in good health. The gene calls are TRBV3-1 and TRBJ2-1; tentatively, D is TRBD2 (5 bases). The sequenced material came from blood. CDR3 coding DNA: TGTGCCAGCAGCCCGCCCGGGGATGAGCAGTTCTTC. Translating gives CASSPPGDEQFF.